The entry below describes one T cell receptor (beta chain). Produced via immunoSEQ multiplex PCR; TCRdb's table is partial and in-frame only. Of more than 150,000 clones in the sample, around 90% were seen once. These data originate in a study of blood T cell repertoires in COVID-19. With 3 bases removed from V and 0 bases from J, the gap between germline ends came to 14 bases. Germline values: CDR1 LGHNT, CDR2 FRNRAP. This CDR3 is 16 amino acids long. Material: peripheral blood. The source is a man aged 40-55 years with acute or convalescent COVID-19. The chain uses TRBV12-5 and TRBJ1-1; tentative D call: TRBD1 (5 bases). The CDR3: CASGFHLGGLNTEAFF. The CDR3 region has the DNA TGTGCTAGTGGTTTCCACTTGGGGGGTTTGAACACTGAAGCTTTCTTT.